This T cell receptor beta chain appears in the sequencing data of a study of cytomegalovirus exposure and HLA in healthy donors. General study findings and limits: In a later analysis, compared with equally common non-associated chains, HLA-associated beta chains were more expanded. Through in vitro validation, a few CMV-associated chains were shown to be specific for CMV antigens.

Points on this clone: Its antigen is not known.

Donors were nominally healthy when sampled, though unrecorded immune exposures were likely. Losses at the gene ends were 4 bases for V and 8 bases for J; bases not matched to a gene: 11. Germline lookup yields CDR1 SGHRS and CDR2 YFSETQ. This CDR3 has 15 amino acids. Both 60 Vbeta primers and 13 Jbeta primers went into the PCR. Repertoires were generated with immunoSEQ multiplex PCR, while TCRdb's copy carries only in-frame clones and drops some. The top ten hold 0.9% to 1.2% of the sample, which has some 130,000 clones, more than 70% seen once. The chain recombines TRBV5-1 with TRBJ1-2; 10 nucleotides line up with TRBD1. The origin of this receptor is a male donor in good health and CMV-seronegative. Sequenced input: PBMCs. CDR3 sequence (DNA): TGCGCCAGCAGCCGAATGACAGGGGGCGCGGAGGGCTACACCTTC. Translation: CASSRMTGGAEGYTF. Looking up the rest from reference TRBV5-1 and TRBJ1-2 gives the full variable domain: KAGVTQTPRYLIKTRGQQVTLSCSPISGHRSVSWYQQTPGQGLQFLFEYFSETQRNKGNFPGRFSGRQFSNSRSEMNVSTLELGDSALYLCASSRMTGGAEGYTFGSGTRLTVV.